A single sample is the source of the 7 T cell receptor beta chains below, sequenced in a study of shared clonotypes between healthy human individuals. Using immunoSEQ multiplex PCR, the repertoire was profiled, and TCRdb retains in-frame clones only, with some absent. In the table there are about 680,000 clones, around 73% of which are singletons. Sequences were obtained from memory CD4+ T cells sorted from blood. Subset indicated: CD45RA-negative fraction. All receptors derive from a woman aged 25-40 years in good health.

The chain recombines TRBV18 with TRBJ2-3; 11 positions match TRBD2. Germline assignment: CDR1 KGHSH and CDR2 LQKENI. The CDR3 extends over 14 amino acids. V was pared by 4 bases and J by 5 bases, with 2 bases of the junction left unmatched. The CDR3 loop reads CASSLTSGRDTQYF. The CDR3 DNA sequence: TGTGCCAGCTCACTCACTAGCGGGAGAGATACGCAGTATTTT.

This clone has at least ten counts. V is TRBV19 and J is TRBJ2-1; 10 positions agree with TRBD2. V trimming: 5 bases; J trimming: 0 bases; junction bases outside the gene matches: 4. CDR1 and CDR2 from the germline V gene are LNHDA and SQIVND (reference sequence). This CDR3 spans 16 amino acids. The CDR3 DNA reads TGTGCCAGTAGTTCCACTAGCGGGGTCTCCTACAATGAGCAGTTCTTC. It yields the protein CASSSTSGVSYNEQFF.

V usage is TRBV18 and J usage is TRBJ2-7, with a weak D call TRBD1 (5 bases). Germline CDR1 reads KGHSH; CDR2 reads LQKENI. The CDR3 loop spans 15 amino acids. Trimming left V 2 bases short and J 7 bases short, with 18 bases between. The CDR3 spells CASSPYSQGEEEQYF. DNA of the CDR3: TGTGCCAGCTCACCATACTCCCAGGGTGAGGAGGAGCAGTACTTC.

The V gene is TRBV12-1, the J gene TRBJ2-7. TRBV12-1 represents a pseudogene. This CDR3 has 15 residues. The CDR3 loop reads CASSRLTRITYEQYF. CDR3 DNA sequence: TGTGCCAGCAGCCGGCTCACGAGAATCACCTACGAGCAGTACTTC.

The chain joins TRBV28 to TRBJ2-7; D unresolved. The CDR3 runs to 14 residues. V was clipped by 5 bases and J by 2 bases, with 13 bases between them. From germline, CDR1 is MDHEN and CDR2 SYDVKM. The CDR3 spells CASSNQVVPYEQYF. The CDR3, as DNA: TGTGCCAGCAGTAACCAAGTTGTCCCCTACGAGCAGTACTTC.

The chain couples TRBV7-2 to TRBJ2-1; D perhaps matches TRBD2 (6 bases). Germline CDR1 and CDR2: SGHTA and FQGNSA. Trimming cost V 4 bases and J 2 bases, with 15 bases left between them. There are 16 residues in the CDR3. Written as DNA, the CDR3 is TGTGCCAGCAGCTCCACGGTATTAGCGGCCTACAATGAGCAGTTCTTC. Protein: CASSSTVLAAYNEQFF.

CDR3 coding DNA: TGTGCCAGCAGCTCTGGGACTACCGGTACCTACGAGCAGTACTTC. Residues: CASSSGTTGTYEQYF. The chain combines TRBV11-2 with TRBJ2-7; 7 bases fit TRBD2. Trimming took 4 bases from V and 2 from J; bases not matched to a gene: 8. There are 15 residues in the CDR3. Germline loops: CDR1 SGHAT, CDR2 FQNNGV.